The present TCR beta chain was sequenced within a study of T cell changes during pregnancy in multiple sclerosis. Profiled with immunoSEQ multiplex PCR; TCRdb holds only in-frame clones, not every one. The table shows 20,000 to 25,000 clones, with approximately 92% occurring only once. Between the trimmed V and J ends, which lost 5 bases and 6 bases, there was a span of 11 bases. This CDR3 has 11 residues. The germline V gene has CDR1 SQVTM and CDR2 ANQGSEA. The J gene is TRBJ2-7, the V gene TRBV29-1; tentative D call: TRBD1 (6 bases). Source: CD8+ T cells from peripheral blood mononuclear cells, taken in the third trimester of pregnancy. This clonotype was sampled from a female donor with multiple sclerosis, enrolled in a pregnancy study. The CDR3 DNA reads TGCAGCGTTACCAGGGGTGCCGAGCAGTACTTC. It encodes CSVTRGAEQYF.